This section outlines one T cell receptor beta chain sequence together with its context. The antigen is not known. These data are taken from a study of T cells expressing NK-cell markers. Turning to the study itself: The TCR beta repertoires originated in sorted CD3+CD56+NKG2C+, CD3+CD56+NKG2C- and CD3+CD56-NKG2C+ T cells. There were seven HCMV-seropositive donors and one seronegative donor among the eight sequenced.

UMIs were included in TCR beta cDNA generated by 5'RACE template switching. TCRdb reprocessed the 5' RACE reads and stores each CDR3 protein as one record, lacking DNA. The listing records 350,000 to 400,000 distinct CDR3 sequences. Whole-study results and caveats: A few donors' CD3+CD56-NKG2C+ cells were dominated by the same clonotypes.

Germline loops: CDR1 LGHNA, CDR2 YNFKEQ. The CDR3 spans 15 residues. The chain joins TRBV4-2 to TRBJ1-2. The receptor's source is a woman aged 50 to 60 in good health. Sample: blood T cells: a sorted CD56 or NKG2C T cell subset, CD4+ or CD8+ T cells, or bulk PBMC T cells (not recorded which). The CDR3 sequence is CASSQETRSGYGYTF.